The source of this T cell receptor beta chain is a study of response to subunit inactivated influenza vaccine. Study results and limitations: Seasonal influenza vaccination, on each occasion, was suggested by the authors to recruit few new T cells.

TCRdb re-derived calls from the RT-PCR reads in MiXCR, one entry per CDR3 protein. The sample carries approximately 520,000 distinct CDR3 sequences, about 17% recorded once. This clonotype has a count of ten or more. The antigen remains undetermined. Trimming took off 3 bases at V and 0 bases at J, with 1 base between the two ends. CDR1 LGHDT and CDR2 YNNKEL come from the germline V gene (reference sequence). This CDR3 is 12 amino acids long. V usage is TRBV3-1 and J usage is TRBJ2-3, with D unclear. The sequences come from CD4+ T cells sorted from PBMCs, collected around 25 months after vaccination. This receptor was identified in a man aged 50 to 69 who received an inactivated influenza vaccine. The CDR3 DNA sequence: TGTGCCAGCAGCCAGAGCACAGATACGCAGTATTTT. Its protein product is CASSQSTDTQYF.